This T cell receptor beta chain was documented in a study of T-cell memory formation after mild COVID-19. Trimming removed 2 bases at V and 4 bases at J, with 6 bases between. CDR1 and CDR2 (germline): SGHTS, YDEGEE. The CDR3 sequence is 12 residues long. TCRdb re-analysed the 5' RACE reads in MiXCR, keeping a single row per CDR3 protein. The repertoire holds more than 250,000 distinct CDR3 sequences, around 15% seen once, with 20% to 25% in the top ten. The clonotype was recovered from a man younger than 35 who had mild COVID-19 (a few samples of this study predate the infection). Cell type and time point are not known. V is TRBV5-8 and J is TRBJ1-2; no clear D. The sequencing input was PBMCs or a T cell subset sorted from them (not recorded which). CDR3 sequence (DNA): TGTGCCAGCAGCTTTGAGACCTATGGCTACACCTTC. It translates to CASSFETYGYTF.